This paragraph covers one T cell receptor beta chain sequence. No antigen is known for it. The data originate from a study of T cell responses to AZD1222 COVID-19 vaccine. Study-wide findings and caveats: Most donors were white British, females outnumbered males, and clonal diversity was possibly underestimated. The study found vaccine-associated CD4 TCRs spanning spike, dominant at 160-218 and 743-854. Nearly half of unique spike-specific TCRs reportedly avoided B.1.351 and B.1.1.7 mutated regions. Increases in Spike-specific TCR breadth and depth were seen after two AZD1222 doses.

Libraries were prepared by immunoSEQ multiplex PCR; TCRdb keeps only in-frame clonotypes and omits some of them. The table has approximately 150,000 clones, 90% to 95% seen once. Sequencing was performed on peripheral blood, taken after recovery from COVID-19. The receptor was derived from an adult who had recovered from COVID-19.

The CDR3 bases are TGTGCCAGCAGCCAAGATGGGGGGTCAGGCTCCTACGAGCAGTACTTC. Its translation is CASSQDGGSGSYEQYF. This chain links TRBV14 with TRBJ2-7; the D gene is possibly TRBD2 (6 bases). Germline V gene sequence: CDR1 SGHDN, CDR2 FVKESK. This CDR3 spans 16 amino acids. Trimming removed 0 bases from V and 0 bases from J, with 12 bases in between.